This T cell receptor (beta chain) derives from a study of shared clonotypes between healthy human individuals. This clone was recorded once. Its specificity is unknown. Positively selected for CCR7, the CD45RO-negative cells used as naive CD8 cells excluded terminally differentiated effector memory CD45RA+ cells. The donors, healthy adults who were HIV-negative, had experienced no recent acute infections or vaccinations. Measured with immunoSEQ multiplex PCR; TCRdb has only the in-frame clones, and not every one. The sample shows hundreds of thousands of clones, roughly 95% of them seen only once. Points from the study as a whole: Rarefaction exposed incomplete sorted-subset sequencing despite large depth. Non-shared clonotypes had lower generation probabilities than clonotypes shared by all four sorted-subset donors. Compared with memory subsets, naive subsets generally had larger estimated richness.

Germline V gene lookup returns CDR1 SGHTA and CDR2 FQGTGA. This CDR3 is built from 13 residues. J gave up 10 bases and V 5 bases, and 8 bases lay outside the gene matches. The TCR comes from a woman aged 25 to 39 in good health. The V gene is TRBV7-3, the J gene TRBJ2-1; 7 nucleotides match TRBD2. The sample comprised naive CD8+ T cells sorted from blood. The CDR3 region is CASSPHGGGEQFF. CDR3 coding DNA: TGTGCCAGCAGCCCCCACGGGGGAGGGGAGCAGTTCTTC.